The 20 T cell receptor beta chains below come from one sample, sequenced in a study of regulatory T cells in long-lasting Graves disease. Library construction for TCR beta used iRepertoire HTBI primers and Arm-PCR of CDR3 regions. One entry per CDR3 protein, called by TCRdb with MiXCR from the multiplex PCR reads. The sample lists around 480,000 distinct CDR3 sequences; about 16% were seen once. Time point here: newly diagnosed GD, antithyroid drugs for less than 3 months. Extracted PBMC RNA gave rise to the TCR library. The same data also went into a second study, on T cells in Graves' hyperthyroidism and ophthalmopathy.

This material consisted of peripheral blood mononuclear cells (PBMCs), taken at new diagnosis, from a patient treated with antithyroid drugs. Receptors were obtained from a woman aged 35 to 59 with Graves disease.

The sample holds a few counts of this clonotype. The genes are TRBV5-1 and TRBJ2-7; 7 positions match TRBD2. With V trimmed by 3 bases and J by 7 bases, 10 bases remained unmatched. Germline CDR1 and CDR2: SGHRS and YFSETQ. The CDR3 has 14 amino acids. The CDR3 coding sequence is TGCGCCAGCAGCTCTGAACCCCCCGGGAGGGAGCAGTACTTC. Amino acids: CASSSEPPGREQYF.

This clonotype was detected many times. J is TRBJ2-2 and V is TRBV6-5; 10 bases align to TRBD2. CDR1 is MNHEY, CDR2 SVGAGI, per germline. The CDR3 runs 16 residues. Unmatched junction bases numbered 3, after V lost 2 bases and J lost 3 bases. DNA of the CDR3: TGTGCCAGCAGTTACGGAGCGGGGGGGGACACCGGGGAGCTGTTTTTT. Its protein product is CASSYGAGGDTGELFF.

This clonotype was counted many times. The genes are TRBV2 and TRBJ1-1; no firm D call. Trimming stripped 6 bases from V and 3 bases from J, with 8 bases between. CDR1 and CDR2 (germline): SNHLY, FYNNEI. The CDR3 contains 12 residues. The CDR3 region has the DNA TGTGCCAGCAGCGACTGGGACACTGAAGCTTTCTTT. Its protein product is CASSDWDTEAFF.

The CDR3: CASRSGHNYGYTF. For the CDR3, the DNA is TGTGCCAGCAGATCGGGACATAACTATGGCTACACCTTC. The chain uses TRBV6-4 and TRBJ1-2, with a possible D match to TRBD1 (6 bases). Deletions cut 6 bases from V and 1 base from J, with 9 bases between. Per germline, CDR1 MRHNA and CDR2 SNTAGT. The CDR3 runs to 13 residues.

The chain links TRBV19 to TRBJ1-6, with unresolved D. V lost 8 bases and J 10 bases, leaving 21 bases between the germline ends. The germline CDR1 and CDR2 sequences are LNHDA and SQIVND (reference sequence). The CDR3 spans 15 residues. Written as DNA, the CDR3 is TGTGCCAGTGGGAAGGACGGCAGTAATTTATCACCCCTCCACTTT. Translation: CASGKDGSNLSPLHF.

The chain joins TRBV6-2 or TRBV6-3 to TRBJ1-1; 8 bases align to TRBD1. The CDR3 length is 13 residues. Germline-derived CDR1 and CDR2 are MNHEY and SVGEGT. V lost 5 bases to trimming and J lost 10 bases; unmatched junction nucleotides: 9. The CDR3 loop reads CASSQTTGVRAFF. The CDR3 DNA reads as TGTGCCAGCAGTCAGACGACAGGGGTTAGAGCTTTCTTT.

Points on this clonotype: The junction and the germline gene differ at one end; a read error may be behind it. This sequence joins TRBV2 and TRBJ1-4; D possibly corresponds to TRBD1 (6 bases). The CDR3 totals 16 residues. CDR1 and CDR2 (germline): SNHLY, FYNNEI. Written as DNA, the CDR3 is TGTGCCAGCAGTGAATTACTGGACAGTCTTAATGAAAAACTGTCTTTT. Residues: CASSELLDSLNEKLSF.

This clonotype has at least ten counts. The chain is built from TRBV18 and TRBJ1-4; tentative D call: TRBD1 (5 bases). Per germline, CDR1 KGHSH and CDR2 LQKENI. This CDR3 is 13 amino acids long. The V end lost 5 bases, the J end lost 5 bases, and 9 bases lay between the germline ends. CDR3 nucleotide sequence: TGTGCCAGCTCAGCGGACAAGAATGAAAAACTGTTTTTT. Its translation is CASSADKNEKLFF.

This clonotype was seen more than once but under ten times. One junction end disagrees with the germline gene, perhaps due to a read error. The gene calls are TRBV7-7 and TRBJ2-1; no firm D call. This CDR3 has 13 residues. Germline V gene sequence: CDR1 SSHAT, CDR2 FNYEAQ (reference sequence). The CDR3 protein is CASSLGLRDEQFF. The CDR3 DNA sequence: TGTGCTAGCAGCTTAGGCCTAAGGGATGAGCAGTTCTTC. The entire variable domain, with the rest obtained from reference TRBV7-7 and TRBJ2-1, is as follows: GAGVSQSPRYKVTKRGQDVTLRCDPISSHATLYWYQQALGQGPEFLTYFNYEAQPDKSGLPSDRFSAERPEGSISTLTIQRTEQRDSAMYRCASSLGLRDEQFFGPGTRLTVL.

This clonotype was seen a handful of times. CDR3 nucleotides: TGTGCCAGCACCGCTACTGAAGCTTTCTTT. Translating it yields CASTATEAFF. The rearrangement links TRBV6-1 to TRBJ1-1; D is ambiguous. V was cut by 7 bases and J by 5 bases, with 5 bases left in between. Germline CDR1 is MNHNS and CDR2 is SASEGT. There are 10 residues in the CDR3.

Ten or more counts support this clonotype. The gene calls are TRBV11-2 and TRBJ2-3, with 8 positions matching TRBD2. Germline CDR1 and CDR2: SGHAT and FQNNGV. The CDR3 contains 15 residues. With 1 base clipped from V and 3 bases from J, the junction kept 3 bases outside the gene matches. CDR3 nucleotide sequence: TGTGCCAGCAGCTTAGCCTTAGCGGGGACAGATACGCAGTATTTT. Its protein product is CASSLALAGTDTQYF.

This chain links TRBV30 with TRBJ1-1; D gene unclear. The germline V gene encodes CDR1 GTSNPN and CDR2 SVGIG (reference sequence). The V end was cut by 2 bases, the J end by 8 bases, with 9 bases between. This CDR3 comprises 11 residues. The CDR3: CAWSQTTEAFF. Here the CDR3 DNA reads TGTGCCTGGAGTCAAACGACAGAAGCTTTCTTT.

The chain combines TRBV20-1 with TRBJ2-1; 9 bases match TRBD2. This CDR3 has 16 amino acids. CDR1 is DFQATT, CDR2 SNEGSKA, per germline (reference sequence). V dropped 4 bases and J dropped 5; count of bases not matched to a gene: 12. For the CDR3, the DNA is TGCAGTGCTACCCACTGGCGGGAGGGGGCCAACAATGAGCAGTTCTTC. Its protein product is CSATHWREGANNEQFF.

The table lists this clonotype with a few counts. The chain couples TRBV2 to TRBJ2-5; D gene ambiguous. Germline assignment: CDR1 SNHLY and CDR2 FYNNEI. This CDR3 has 13 residues. V was clipped by 8 bases and J by 5 bases, with 15 bases between them. The CDR3, as DNA: TGTGCCAGCCGCGAGATGGGGTCGGAGACCCAGTACTTC. Translation: CASREMGSETQYF.

The chain combines TRBV3-1 with TRBJ1-1, with TRBD1 identical over 8 bases. Germline V lookup: CDR1 LGHDT, CDR2 YNNKEL (reference sequence). The V segment lost 6 bases and the J segment 6 bases; nucleotides outside the gene matches: 9. The CDR3 runs to 14 residues. The CDR3 sequence is CASSPAGQAAEAFF. The CDR3 region has the DNA TGTGCCAGCAGTCCGGCGGGACAGGCGGCTGAAGCTTTCTTT.

Only a few counts were recorded for this clonotype. This chain joins TRBV7-3 and TRBJ2-1; TRBD2 agrees at 7 bases. Germline assignment: CDR1 SGHTA and CDR2 FQGTGA. V lost 5 bases, J lost 4 bases, and 11 bases stayed unmatched. CDR3 length: 16 amino acids. CDR3 sequence (DNA): TGTGCCAGCAGCGCAATAGCGGGCTTCCCTTACAATGAGCAGTTCTTC. Translation gives CASSAIAGFPYNEQFF.

This sequence joins TRBV9 and TRBJ2-7; the match to TRBD1 covers 8 bases. There are 16 residues in the CDR3. Unmatched junction bases numbered 12, after V lost 0 bases and J lost 7 bases. Per the germline V gene, CDR1 is SGDLS and CDR2 is YYNGEE. The CDR3 sequence: CASSVAPGTGFVEQYF. CDR3 nucleotide sequence: TGTGCCAGCAGCGTAGCTCCCGGGACAGGCTTTGTGGAGCAGTACTTC.

This clonotype was detected only a few times. Here the CDR3 reads CASSHDDYEQYF. The DNA for the CDR3 is TGCGCCAGCAGCCACGACGACTACGAGCAGTACTTC. This chain joins TRBV4-1 and TRBJ2-7; D unclear. V was shortened by 3 bases and J by 3 bases, with 6 bases between the two germline ends. The CDR3 contains 12 residues. Germline-derived CDR1 and CDR2 are MGHRA and YSYEKL.

The table lists this clonotype with many counts. CDR3 sequence: CASRNTGVNEQFF. Here the CDR3 DNA reads TGTGCCAGCAGAAATACAGGGGTGAATGAGCAGTTCTTC. This chain links TRBV11-2 with TRBJ2-1; TRBD1 matches at 7 bases. Germline V gene sequence: CDR1 SGHAT, CDR2 FQNNGV. The trim removed 6 bases at V and 7 bases at J, leaving 6 bases unmatched. This CDR3 contains 13 residues. Complete variable domain (other parts from reference TRBV11-2 and TRBJ2-1): EAGVAQSPRYKIIEKRQSVAFWCNPISGHATLYWYQQILGQGPKLLIQFQNNGVVDDSQLPKDRFSAERLKGVDSTLKIQPAKLEDSAVYLCASRNTGVNEQFFGPGTRLTVL.

This clonotype was picked up many times. V gene TRBV6-1 combines with J gene TRBJ2-1; no definite D call. V was shortened by 6 bases and J by 0 bases, with 15 bases between the two germline ends. Germline CDR1 is MNHNS and CDR2 is SASEGT. This CDR3 has 16 residues. The CDR3 DNA sequence: TGTGCCAGCAGACGGGCCTCCTTCACCTCCTACAATGAGCAGTTCTTC. It specifies CASRRASFTSYNEQFF.